This TCR beta chain was obtained from a study of CD8 T cells in ankylosing spondylitis. Study conclusions and caveats: The clones that were linked to disease were reported to be significantly enriched in matched synovial fluid samples from ankylosing spondylitis patients. Clones linked with disease were CD8+ and fairly uncommon in the peripheral blood. A TCR beta motif of eight or nine highly homologous variants seemed to mark ankylosing spondylitis blood.

Concerning this clonotype itself: As yet, its antigen is unknown.

As the method for making TCR beta libraries, quantitative 5'-RACE with molecular barcodes was used. TCRdb independently ran MiXCR on the 5' RACE reads; one entry per CDR3 protein. Of under 300,000 distinct CDR3 sequences in the sample, around 9.1% are singletons; the top ten hold 6.5% to 7%. This CDR3 region has 12 residues. With 8 bases removed from V and 8 bases from J, the gap between germline ends came to 13 bases. The TCR comes from a male donor with ankylosing spondylitis or in good health (not recorded which). Source material: blood, either unsorted or a sorted T cell fraction (not recorded which). V gene TRBV12-3 or TRBV12-4 combines with J gene TRBJ2-1; perhaps TRBD1 as D (6 bases). CDR3: CASGSGVDEQFF. CDR3 in DNA: TGTGCCAGCGGTTCAGGGGTGGATGAGCAGTTCTTC.